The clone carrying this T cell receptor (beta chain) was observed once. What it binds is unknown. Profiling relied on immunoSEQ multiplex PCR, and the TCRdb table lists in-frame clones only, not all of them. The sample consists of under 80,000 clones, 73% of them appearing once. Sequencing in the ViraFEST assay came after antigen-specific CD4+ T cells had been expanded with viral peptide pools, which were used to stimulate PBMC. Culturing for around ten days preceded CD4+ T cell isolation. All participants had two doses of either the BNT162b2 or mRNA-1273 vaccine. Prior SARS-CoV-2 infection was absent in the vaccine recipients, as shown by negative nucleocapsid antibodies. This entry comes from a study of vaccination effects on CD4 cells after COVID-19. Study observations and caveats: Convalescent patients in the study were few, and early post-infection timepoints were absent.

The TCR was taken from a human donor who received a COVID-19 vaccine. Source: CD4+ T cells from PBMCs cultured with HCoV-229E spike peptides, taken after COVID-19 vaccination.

The CDR3 loop is CASSKGLFTGELFF. In nucleotides, the CDR3 is TGTGCCAGCAGCAAGGGACTGTTCACCGGGGAGCTGTTTTTT. The chain joins TRBV5-6 to TRBJ2-2, with a tentative D call TRBD2 (6 bases). V gave up 4 bases and J gave up 4 bases, with 11 bases separating them. Germline lookup yields CDR1 SGHDT and CDR2 YYEEEE. This CDR3 comprises 14 residues.